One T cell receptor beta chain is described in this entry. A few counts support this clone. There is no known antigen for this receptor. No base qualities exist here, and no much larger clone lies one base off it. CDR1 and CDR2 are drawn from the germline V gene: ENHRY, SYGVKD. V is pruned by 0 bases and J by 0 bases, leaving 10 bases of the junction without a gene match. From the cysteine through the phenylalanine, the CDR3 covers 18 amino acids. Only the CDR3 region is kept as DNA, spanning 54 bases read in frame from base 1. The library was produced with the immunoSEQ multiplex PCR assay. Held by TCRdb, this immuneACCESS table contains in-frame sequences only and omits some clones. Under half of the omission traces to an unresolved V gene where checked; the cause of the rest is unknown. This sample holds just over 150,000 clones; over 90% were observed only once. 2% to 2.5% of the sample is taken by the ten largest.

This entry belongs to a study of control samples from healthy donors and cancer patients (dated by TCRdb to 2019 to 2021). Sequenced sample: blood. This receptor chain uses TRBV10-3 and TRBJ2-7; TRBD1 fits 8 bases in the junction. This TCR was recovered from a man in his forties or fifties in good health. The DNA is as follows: TGTGCCATCAGTGAGTCGGGACAGGTTGGGGCTTACTCCTACGAGCAGTACTTC. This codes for CAISESGQVGAYSYEQYF.